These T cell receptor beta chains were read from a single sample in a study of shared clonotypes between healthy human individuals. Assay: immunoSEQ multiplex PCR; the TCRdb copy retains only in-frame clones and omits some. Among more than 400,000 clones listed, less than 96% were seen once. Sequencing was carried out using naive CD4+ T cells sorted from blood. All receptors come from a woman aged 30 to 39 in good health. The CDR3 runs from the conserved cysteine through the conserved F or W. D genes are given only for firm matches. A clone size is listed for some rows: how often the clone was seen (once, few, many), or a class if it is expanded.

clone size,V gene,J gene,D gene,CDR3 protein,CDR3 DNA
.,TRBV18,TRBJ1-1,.,CASSQRTDIEAFF,TGTGCCAGCTCCCAACGGACAGACATTGAAGCTTTCTTT
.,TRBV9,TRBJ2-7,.,CASSVGVGSYSYEQYF,TGTGCCAGCAGCGTAGGGGTAGGATCTTACTCCTACGAGCAGTACTTC
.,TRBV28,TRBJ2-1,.,CASSHEDGVNEQFF,TGTGCCAGCAGTCACGAAGACGGGGTCAATGAGCAGTTCTTC
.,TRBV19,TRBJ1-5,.,CASSPGVQPQHF,TGTGCCAGTAGTCCCGGTGTTCAGCCCCAGCATTTT
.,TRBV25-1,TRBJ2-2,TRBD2,CASSEVAGDTGELFF,TGTGCCAGCAGTGAAGTAGCGGGGGACACCGGGGAGCTGTTTTTT
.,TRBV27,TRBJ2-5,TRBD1,CASSSRQGQETQYF,TGTGCCAGCAGTTCCCGACAGGGCCAAGAGACCCAGTACTTC
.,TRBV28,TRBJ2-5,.,CASTSRNRNEETQYF,TGTGCCAGCACGTCAAGAAACAGGAATGAAGAGACCCAGTACTTC
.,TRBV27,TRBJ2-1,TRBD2,CASRAGRAREKRSYNEQFF,TGTGCCAGCAGGGCCGGTAGGGCGCGGGAGAAGCGGTCCTACAATGAGCAGTTCTTC
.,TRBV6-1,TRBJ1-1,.,CASSALTGNTEAFF,TGTGCCAGCAGCGCTTTGACGGGGAACACTGAAGCTTTCTTT
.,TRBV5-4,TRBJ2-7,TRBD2,CASSRAGRGSYEQYF,TGTGCCAGCAGCAGGGCCGGGAGGGGGTCCTACGAGCAGTACTTC
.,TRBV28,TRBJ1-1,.,CASSPLGGLKRNTEAFF,TGTGCCAGCAGTCCGCTGGGGGGCCTGAAACGGAACACTGAAGCTTTCTTT
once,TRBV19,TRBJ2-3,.,CASSISAGLSTDTQYF,TGTGCCAGTAGTATCTCGGCGGGCCTAAGCACAGATACGCAGTATTTT
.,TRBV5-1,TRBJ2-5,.,CASSLWGRETQYF,TGCGCCAGCAGCTTGTGGGGGAGGGAGACCCAGTACTTC
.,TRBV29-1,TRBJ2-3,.,CSVDLGTDTQYF,TGCAGCGTTGACCTTGGGACAGATACGCAGTATTTT
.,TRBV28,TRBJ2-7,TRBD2,CASSLPSGGPYEQYF,TGTGCCAGCAGTTTACCTAGCGGGGGACCCTACGAGCAGTACTTC
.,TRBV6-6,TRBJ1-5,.,CASSYSKAPRHQPQHF,TGTGCCAGCAGTTACTCGAAGGCTCCTCGGCATCAGCCCCAGCATTTT
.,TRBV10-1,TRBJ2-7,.,CASKWTLGEGDEQYF,TGCGCCAGCAAGTGGACTCTGGGTGAGGGAGACGAGCAGTACTTC
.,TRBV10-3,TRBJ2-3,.,CAISGSYTDTQYF,TGTGCCATCAGTGGGTCGTACACAGATACGCAGTATTTT
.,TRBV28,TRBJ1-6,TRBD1,CASSPRQGGSPLHF,TGTGCCAGCAGTCCTCGCCAGGGGGGTTCACCCCTCCACTTT
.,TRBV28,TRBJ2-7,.,CASRFPQGPDEQYF,TGTGCCAGCAGATTCCCCCAGGGTCCTGACGAGCAGTACTTC
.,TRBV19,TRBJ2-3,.,CASSYVARTDTQYF,TGTGCCAGTAGTTACGTAGCCCGCACAGATACGCAGTATTTT
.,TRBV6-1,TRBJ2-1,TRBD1,CASMTPGQGGNEQFF,TGTGCCAGCATGACACCGGGACAGGGGGGCAATGAGCAGTTCTTC
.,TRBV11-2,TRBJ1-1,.,CASSFRENTEAFF,TGTGCCAGCAGCTTCAGGGAGAACACTGAAGCTTTCTTT
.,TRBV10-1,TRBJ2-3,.,CASIRLSTDTQYF,TGCGCCAGCATTCGACTAAGCACAGATACGCAGTATTTT
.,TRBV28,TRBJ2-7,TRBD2,CACSGRAYEQYF,TGTGCATGTAGCGGGAGGGCCTACGAGCAGTACTTC
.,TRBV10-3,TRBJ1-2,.,CAISDGGSKGYTF,TGTGCCATCAGTGATGGCGGGAGTAAGGGCTACACCTTC
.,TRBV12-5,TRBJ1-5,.,CASGRGLGQPQHF,TGTGCTAGTGGCCGGGGACTCGGGCAGCCCCAGCATTTT
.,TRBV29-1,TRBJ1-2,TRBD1,CSVEDRGPNYGYTF,TGCAGCGTAGAAGACAGGGGCCCTAACTATGGCTACACCTTC
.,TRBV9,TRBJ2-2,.,CASSVGTSTGELFF,TGTGCCAGCAGCGTCGGGACATCCACCGGGGAGCTGTTTTTT
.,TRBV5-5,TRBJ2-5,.,CASSLGRAGETQYF,TGTGCCAGCAGCTTGGGACGGGCAGGAGAGACCCAGTACTTC
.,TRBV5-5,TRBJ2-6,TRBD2,CASSFLAGTSGANVLTF,TGTGCCAGCAGCTTCTTAGCGGGGACCTCTGGGGCCAACGTCCTGACTTTC
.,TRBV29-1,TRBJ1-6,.,CSVEAGGALHF,TGCAGCGTTGAAGCGGGAGGGGCCCTCCACTTT
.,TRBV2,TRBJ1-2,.,CASSEQGLVVYGYTF,TGTGCCAGCAGTGAACAGGGGTTGGTTGTCTATGGCTACACCTTC
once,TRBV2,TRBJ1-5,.,CASSMDIQRPYSNQPQHF,TGTGCCAGCAGTATGGACATCCAGAGGCCTTATAGCAATCAGCCCCAGCATTTT
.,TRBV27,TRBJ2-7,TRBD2,CASSWTSQNYEQYF,TGTGCCAGCAGTTGGACTAGCCAAAATTACGAGCAGTACTTC